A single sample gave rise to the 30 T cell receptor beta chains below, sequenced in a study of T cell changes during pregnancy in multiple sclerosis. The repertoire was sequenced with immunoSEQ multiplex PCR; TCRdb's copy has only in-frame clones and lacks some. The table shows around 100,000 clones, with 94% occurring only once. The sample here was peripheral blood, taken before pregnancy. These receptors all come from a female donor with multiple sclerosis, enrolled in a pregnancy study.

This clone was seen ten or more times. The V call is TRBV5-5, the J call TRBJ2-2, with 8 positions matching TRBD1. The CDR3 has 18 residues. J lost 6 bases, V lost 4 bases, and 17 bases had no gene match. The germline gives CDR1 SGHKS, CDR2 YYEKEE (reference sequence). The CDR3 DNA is TGTGCCAGCAGCCTTTATGGAGGCAGGGGGCAATTATCCGGGGAGCTGTTTTTT. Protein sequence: CASSLYGGRGQLSGELFF.

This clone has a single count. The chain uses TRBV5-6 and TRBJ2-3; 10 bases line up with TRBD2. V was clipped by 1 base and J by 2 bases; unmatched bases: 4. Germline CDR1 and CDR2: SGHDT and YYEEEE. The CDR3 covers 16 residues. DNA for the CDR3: TGTGCCAGCAGCTTGATGCTAGCGGGAGACACAGATACGCAGTATTTT. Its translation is CASSLMLAGDTDTQYF.

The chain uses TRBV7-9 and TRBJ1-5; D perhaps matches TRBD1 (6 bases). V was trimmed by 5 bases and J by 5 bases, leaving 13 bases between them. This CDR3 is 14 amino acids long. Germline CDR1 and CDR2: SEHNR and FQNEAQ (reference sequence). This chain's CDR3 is CASSIQGGDQPQHF. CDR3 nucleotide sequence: TGTGCCAGCAGCATACAGGGAGGGGATCAGCCCCAGCATTTT.

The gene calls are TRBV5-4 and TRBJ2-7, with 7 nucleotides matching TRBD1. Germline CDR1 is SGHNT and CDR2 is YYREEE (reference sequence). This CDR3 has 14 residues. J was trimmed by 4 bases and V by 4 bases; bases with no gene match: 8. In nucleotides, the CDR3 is TGTGCCAGCAGCCTTGGCTCACAGGGGTACGAGCAGTACTTC. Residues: CASSLGSQGYEQYF.

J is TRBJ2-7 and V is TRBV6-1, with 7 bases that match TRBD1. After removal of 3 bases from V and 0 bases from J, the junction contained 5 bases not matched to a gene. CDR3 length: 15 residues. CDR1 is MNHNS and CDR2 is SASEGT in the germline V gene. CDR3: CASSDRGSPSYEQYF. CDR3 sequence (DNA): TGTGCCAGCAGTGACAGGGGGTCGCCCTCCTACGAGCAGTACTTC.

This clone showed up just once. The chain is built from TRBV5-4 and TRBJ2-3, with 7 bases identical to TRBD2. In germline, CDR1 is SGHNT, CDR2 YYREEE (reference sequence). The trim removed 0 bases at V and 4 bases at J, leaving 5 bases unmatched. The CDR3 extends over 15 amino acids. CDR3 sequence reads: CASSLGAGVADTQYF. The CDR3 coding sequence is TGTGCCAGCAGCTTGGGGGCGGGAGTCGCAGATACGCAGTATTTT.

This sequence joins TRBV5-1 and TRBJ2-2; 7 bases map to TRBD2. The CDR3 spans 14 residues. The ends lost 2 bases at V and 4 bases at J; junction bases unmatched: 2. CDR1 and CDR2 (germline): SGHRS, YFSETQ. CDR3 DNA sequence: TGCGCCAGCAGCTTTGGCGGGGGCACCGGGGAGCTGTTTTTT. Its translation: CASSFGGGTGELFF.

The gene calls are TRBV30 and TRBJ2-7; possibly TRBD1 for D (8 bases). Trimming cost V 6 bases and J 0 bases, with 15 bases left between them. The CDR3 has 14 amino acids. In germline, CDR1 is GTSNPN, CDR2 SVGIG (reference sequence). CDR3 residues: CACRGDRSSYEQYF. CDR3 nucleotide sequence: TGTGCCTGCCGGGGGGACAGGAGCTCCTACGAGCAGTACTTC.

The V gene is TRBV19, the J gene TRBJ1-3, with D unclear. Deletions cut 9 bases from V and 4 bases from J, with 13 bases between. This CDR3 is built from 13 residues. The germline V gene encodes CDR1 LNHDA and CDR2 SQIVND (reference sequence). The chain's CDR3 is CASPSPNGNTIYF. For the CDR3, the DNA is TGTGCCAGCCCGAGCCCCAACGGAAACACCATATATTTT.

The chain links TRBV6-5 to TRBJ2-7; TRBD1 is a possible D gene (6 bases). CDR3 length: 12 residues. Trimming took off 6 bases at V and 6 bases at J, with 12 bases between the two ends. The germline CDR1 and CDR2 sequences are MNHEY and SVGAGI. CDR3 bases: TGTGCCAGCAGCCAAACAGGGACCGAGCAGTACTTC. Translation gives CASSQTGTEQYF.

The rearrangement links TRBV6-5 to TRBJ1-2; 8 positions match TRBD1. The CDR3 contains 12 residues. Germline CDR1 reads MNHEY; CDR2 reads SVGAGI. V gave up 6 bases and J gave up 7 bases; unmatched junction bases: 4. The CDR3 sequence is CASSQDRGGYTF. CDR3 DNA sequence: TGTGCCAGCAGCCAAGACAGGGGTGGCTACACCTTC.

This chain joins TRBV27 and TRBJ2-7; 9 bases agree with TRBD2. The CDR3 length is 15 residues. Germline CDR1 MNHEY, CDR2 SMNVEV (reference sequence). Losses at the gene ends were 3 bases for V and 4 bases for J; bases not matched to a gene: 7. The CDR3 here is CASSFTGTSRYEQYF. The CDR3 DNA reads TGTGCCAGCAGTTTCACCGGGACTAGCCGATACGAGCAGTACTTC.

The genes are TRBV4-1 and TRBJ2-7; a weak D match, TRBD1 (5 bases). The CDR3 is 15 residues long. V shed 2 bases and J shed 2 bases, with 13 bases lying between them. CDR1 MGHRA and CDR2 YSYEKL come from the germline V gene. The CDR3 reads CASSQQGILTYEQYF. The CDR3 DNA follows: TGCGCCAGCAGCCAACAGGGAATACTTACCTACGAGCAGTACTTC.

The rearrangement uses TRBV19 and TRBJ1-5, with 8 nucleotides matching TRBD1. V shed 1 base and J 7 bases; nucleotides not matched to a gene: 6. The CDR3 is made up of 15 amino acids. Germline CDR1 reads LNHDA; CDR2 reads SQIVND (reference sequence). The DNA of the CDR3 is TGTGCCAGTAGTATAGCGGACAGGGACGGCCAGCCCCAGCATTTT. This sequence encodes CASSIADRDGQPQHF.

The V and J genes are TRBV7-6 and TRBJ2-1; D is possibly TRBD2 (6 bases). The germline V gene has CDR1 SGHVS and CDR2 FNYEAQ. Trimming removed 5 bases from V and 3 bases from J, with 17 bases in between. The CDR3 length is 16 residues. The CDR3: CASSQRSGEFYNEQFF. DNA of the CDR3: TGTGCCAGCAGCCAGCGTTCGGGGGAATTCTACAATGAGCAGTTCTTC.

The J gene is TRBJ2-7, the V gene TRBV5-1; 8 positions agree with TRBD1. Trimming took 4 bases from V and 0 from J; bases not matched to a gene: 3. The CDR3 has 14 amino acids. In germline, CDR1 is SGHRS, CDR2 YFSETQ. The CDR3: CASSPTGDSYEQYF. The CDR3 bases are TGCGCCAGCAGCCCGACAGGGGACTCCTACGAGCAGTACTTC. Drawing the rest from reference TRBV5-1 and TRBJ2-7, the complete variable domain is KAGVTQTPRYLIKTRGQQVTLSCSPISGHRSVSWYQQTPGQGLQFLFEYFSETQRNKGNFPGRFSGRQFSNSRSEMNVSTLELGDSALYLCASSPTGDSYEQYFGPGTRLTVT.

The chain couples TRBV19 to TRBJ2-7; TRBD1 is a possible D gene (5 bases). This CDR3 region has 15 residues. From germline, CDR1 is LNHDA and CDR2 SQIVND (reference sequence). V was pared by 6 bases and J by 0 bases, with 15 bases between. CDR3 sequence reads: CASRPTGLLSYEQYF. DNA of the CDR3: TGTGCCAGTAGGCCAACAGGTCTACTCTCCTACGAGCAGTACTTC.

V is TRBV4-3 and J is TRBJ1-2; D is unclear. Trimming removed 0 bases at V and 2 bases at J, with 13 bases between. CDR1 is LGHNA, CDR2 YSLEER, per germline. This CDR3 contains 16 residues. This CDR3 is CASSQESRLNNYGYTF. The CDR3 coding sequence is TGCGCCAGCAGCCAAGAGAGTAGACTGAACAACTATGGCTACACCTTC.

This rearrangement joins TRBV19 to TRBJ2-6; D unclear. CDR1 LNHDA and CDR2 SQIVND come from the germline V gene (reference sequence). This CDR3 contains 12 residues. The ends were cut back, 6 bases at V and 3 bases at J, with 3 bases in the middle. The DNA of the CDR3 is TGTGCCAGTAGGAGTGGGGCCAACGTCCTGACTTTC. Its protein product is CASRSGANVLTF.

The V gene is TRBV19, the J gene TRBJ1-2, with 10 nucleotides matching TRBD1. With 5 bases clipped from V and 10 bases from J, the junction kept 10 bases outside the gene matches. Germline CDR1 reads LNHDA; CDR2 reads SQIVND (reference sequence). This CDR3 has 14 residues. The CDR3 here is CASSLTGTGAIYTF. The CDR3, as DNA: TGTGCCAGTAGTCTTACCGGGACAGGGGCTATCTACACCTTC. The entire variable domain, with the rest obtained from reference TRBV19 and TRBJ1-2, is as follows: DGGITQSPKYLFRKEGQNVTLSCEQNLNHDAMYWYRQDPGQGLRLIYYSQIVNDFQKGDIAEGYSVSREKKESFPLTVTSAQKNPTAFYLCASSLTGTGAIYTFGSGTRLTVV.

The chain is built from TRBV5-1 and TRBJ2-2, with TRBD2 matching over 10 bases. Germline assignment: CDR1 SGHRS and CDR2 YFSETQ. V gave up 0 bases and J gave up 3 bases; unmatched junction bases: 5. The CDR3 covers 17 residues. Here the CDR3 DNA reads TGCGCCAGCAGCTTGGCCACCACTAGCGGGGACACCGGGGAGCTGTTTTTT. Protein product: CASSLATTSGDTGELFF.

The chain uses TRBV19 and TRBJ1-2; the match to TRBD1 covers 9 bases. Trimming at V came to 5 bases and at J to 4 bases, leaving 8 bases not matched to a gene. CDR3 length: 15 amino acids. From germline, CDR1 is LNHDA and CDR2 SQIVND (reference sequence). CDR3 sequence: CASSAGQGSSYGYTF. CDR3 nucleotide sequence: TGTGCCAGTAGTGCGGGACAGGGATCAAGCTATGGCTACACCTTC.

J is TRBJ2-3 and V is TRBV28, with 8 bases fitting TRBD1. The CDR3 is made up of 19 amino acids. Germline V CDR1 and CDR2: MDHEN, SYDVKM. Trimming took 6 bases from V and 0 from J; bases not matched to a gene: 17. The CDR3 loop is CASSGTTYHGQGSTDTQYF. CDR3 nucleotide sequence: TGTGCCAGCAGCGGCACAACTTACCATGGACAGGGTAGCACAGATACGCAGTATTTT. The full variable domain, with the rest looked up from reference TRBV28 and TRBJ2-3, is DVKVTQSSRYLVKRTGEKVFLECVQDMDHENMFWYRQDPGLGLRLIYFSYDVKMKEKGDIPEGYSVSREKKERFSLILESASTNQTSMYLCASSGTTYHGQGSTDTQYFGPGTRLTVL.

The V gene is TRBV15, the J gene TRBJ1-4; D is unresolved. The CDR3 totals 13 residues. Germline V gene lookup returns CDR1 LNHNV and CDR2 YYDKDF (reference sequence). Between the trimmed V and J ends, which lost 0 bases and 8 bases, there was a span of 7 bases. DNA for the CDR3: TGTGCCACCAGCAGAGATAACTTAGAAAAACTGTTTTTT. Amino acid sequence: CATSRDNLEKLFF.

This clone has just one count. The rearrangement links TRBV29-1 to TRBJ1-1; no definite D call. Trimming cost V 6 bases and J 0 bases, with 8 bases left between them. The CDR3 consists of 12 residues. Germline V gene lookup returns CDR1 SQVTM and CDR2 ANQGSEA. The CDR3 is CSVKTVNTEAFF. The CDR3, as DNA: TGCAGCGTCAAAACAGTGAACACTGAAGCTTTCTTT.

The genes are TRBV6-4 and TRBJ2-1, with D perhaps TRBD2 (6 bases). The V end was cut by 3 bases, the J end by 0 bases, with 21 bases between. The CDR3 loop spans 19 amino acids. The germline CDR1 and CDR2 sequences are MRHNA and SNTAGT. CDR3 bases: TGTGCCAGCAGTGAACGGCTAGCGTTTGTGACAAGCTCCTACAATGAGCAGTTCTTC. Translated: CASSERLAFVTSSYNEQFF.

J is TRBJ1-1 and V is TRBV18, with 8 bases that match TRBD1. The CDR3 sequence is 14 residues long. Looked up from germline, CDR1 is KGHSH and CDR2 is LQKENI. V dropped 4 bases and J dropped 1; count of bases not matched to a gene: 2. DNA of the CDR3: TGTGCCAGCTCACTGACAGGGGAGAACACTGAAGCTTTCTTT. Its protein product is CASSLTGENTEAFF.

CDR3 sequence reads: CASSRLAGVEQFF. The CDR3 DNA reads as TGTGCCAGCAGTAGACTAGCGGGAGTTGAGCAGTTCTTC. The chain is built from TRBV2 and TRBJ2-1; the match to TRBD2 covers 12 bases. CDR3 size: 13 residues. The germline V gene has CDR1 SNHLY and CDR2 FYNNEI. V was clipped by 5 bases and J by 9 bases; unmatched bases: 2.

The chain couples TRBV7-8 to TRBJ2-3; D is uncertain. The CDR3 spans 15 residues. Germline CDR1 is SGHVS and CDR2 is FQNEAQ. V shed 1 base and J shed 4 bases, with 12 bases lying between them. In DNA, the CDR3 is TGTGCCAGCAGCTTAGAATCACCGGCGGCAGATACGCAGTATTTT. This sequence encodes CASSLESPAADTQYF. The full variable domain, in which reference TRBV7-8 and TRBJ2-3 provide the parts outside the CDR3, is GAGVSQSPRYKVAKRGQDVALRCDPISGHVSLFWYQQALGQGPEFLTYFQNEAQLDKSGLPSDRFFAERPEGSVSTLKIQRTQQEDSAVYLCASSLESPAADTQYFGPGTRLTVL.

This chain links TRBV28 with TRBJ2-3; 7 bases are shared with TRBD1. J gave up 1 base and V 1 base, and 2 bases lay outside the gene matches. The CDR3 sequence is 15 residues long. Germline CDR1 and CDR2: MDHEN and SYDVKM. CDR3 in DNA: TGTGCCAGCAGTTTATACGGACAGGGCACAGATACGCAGTATTTT. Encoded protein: CASSLYGQGTDTQYF.